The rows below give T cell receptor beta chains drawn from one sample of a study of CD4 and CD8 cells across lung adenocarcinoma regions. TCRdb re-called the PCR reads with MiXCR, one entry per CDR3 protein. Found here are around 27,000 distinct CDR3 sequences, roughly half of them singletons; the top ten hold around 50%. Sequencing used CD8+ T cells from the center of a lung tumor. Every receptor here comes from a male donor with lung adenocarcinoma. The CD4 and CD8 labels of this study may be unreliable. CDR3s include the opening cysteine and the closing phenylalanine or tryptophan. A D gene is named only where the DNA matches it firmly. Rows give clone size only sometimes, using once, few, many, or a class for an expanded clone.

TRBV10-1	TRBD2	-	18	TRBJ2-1	CASSGKDRGTSGTYEQFF	TGCGCCAGCAGTGGAAAAGACAGGGGAACTAGCGGGACCTATGAGCAGTTCTTC
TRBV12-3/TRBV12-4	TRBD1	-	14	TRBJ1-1	CASSLEQGPSGAFF	TGTGCCAGCAGTTTAGAACAGGGGCCGTCAGGAGCTTTCTTT
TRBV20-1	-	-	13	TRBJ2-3	CSARDGVRDTQYF	TGCAGTGCTAGAGATGGGGTACGGGATACGCAGTATTTT
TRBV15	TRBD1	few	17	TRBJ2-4	CATSRDPSGGVKNIQYF	TGTGCCACCAGCAGAGATCCGTCAGGGGGCGTCAAAAACATTCAGTACTTC
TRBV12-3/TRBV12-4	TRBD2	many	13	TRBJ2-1	CASHQGTINEQFF	TGTGCCAGCCATCAAGGGACTATCAATGAGCAGTTCTTC
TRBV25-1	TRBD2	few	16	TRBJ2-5	CASGGRGGRAQETQYF	TGTGCCAGCGGGGGGCGGGGGGGCCGCGCCCAAGAGACCCAGTACTTC
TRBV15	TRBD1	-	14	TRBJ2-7	CATSRETGVREQYF	TGTGCCACCTCTCGTGAGACAGGGGTTCGCGAGCAGTACTTC
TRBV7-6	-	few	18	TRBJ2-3	CASSLGGGGQGRGDTQYF	TGTGCCAGCAGCTTGGGGGGGGGGGGGCAGGGAAGAGGAGATACGCAGTATTTT
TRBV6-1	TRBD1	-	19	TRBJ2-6	CASSKTWTGLLSGANVLTF	TGTGCCAGCAGTAAGACTTGGACAGGGTTGCTCTCTGGGGCCAACGTCCTGACTTTC
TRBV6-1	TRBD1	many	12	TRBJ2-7	CASTLGDRVQYF	TGTGCCAGCACCCTCGGGGACAGGGTGCAGTACTTC
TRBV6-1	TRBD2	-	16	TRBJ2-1	CASSETWASGTDTQFF	TGTGCCAGCAGTGAAACGTGGGCTAGCGGCACCGATACGCAGTTCTTC
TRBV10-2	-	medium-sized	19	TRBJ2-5	CASSESTVVAGDPGGTQYF	TGCGCCAGCAGTGAGTCGACGGTGGTGGCAGGGGACCCCGGCGGGACCCAGTACTTC
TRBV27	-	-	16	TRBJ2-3	CASRGSGGVDQDTQYF	TGTGCCAGCAGGGGGTCGGGGGGCGTCGACCAAGATACGCAGTATTTT
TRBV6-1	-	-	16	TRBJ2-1	CASRQAEAGNRDEQFF	TGTGCCAGCAGACAAGCGGAGGCTGGTAACCGAGATGAGCAGTTTTTC
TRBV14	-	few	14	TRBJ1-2	CASSQDRTGIGYTF	TGTGCCAGCAGCCAAGATCGTACTGGGATCGGCTACACCTTC
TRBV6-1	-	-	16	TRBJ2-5	CASSGEGGGDKEIQYF	TGTGCCAGCAGTGGAGAAGGGGGGGGTGACAAAGAGATCCAGTACTTC
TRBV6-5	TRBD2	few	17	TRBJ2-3	CASSTRRTSGGRDTQYF	TGTGCCAGCAGTACTCGGCGGACTAGCGGGGGACGAGATACGCAGTATTTT
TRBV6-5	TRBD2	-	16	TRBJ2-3	CASSLLAGDPTDTQYF	TGTGCCAGCAGCTTACTAGCGGGAGATCCAACAGATACGCAGTATTTT
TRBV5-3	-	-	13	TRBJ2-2	CARSSYCTGELFF	TGTGCCAGAAGCTCCTACTGCACCGGGGAGCTGTTTTTT
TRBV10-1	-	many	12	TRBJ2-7	CASSQDGLYLYF	TGCGCCAGCAGCCAGGACGGACTCTACCTTTACTTC
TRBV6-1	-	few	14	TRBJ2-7	CASSRQTSTYEQYF	TGTGCCAGCAGTCGTCAGACATCAACCTACGAGCAGTACTTC
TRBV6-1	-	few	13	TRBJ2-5	CASNKPTQKTQYF	TGTGCCAGCAACAAACCGACACAGAAGACCCAGTACTTC
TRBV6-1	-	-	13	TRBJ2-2	CASRPGFAGAQFF	TGTGCCAGCAGGCCAGGGTTCGCAGGGGCGCAGTTTTTT
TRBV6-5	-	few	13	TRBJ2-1	CASSYSTYNEQFF	TGTGCCAGCAGTTACTCGACCTACAATGAGCAGTTCTTC
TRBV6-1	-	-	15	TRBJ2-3	CARGLGGGSTDTQYF	TGTGCCAGGGGTCTCGGGGGTGGGAGCACAGATACGCAGTATTTT
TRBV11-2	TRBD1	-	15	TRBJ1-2	CANSLDPGQLYGYTF	TGTGCCAACAGCTTAGATCCGGGACAGCTCTATGGCTACACCTTC
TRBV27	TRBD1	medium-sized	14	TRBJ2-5	CASSQDRGLGEQYF	TGTGCCAGCAGTCAAGACAGGGGGCTGGGGGAGCAGTACTTC
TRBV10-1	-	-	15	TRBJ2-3	CASSPLGAATDTQYF	TGCGCCAGCAGCCCACTAGGGGCAGCTACAGATACGCAGTATTTT
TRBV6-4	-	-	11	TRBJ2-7	CASSDSNEQYF	TGTGCCAGCAGCGACAGCAACGAGCAGTACTTC
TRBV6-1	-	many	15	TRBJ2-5	CASSALGVKGETQYF	TGTGCCAGCAGTGCTCTAGGGGTAAAGGGAGAGACCCAGTACTTC
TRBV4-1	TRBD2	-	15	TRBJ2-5	CASSQVAGEEETQYF	TGCGCCAGCAGCCAAGTAGCGGGAGAGGAAGAGACCCAGTACTTC
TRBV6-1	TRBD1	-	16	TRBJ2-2	CASSLMGQGNTGEQFF	TGTGCCAGCAGTCTTATGGGACAGGGGAACACAGGGGAGCAGTTTTTT
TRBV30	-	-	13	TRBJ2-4	CACQGRGKNIQYF	TGTGCCTGTCAGGGCAGGGGCAAAAACATTCAGTACTTC
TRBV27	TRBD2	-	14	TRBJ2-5	CASSFSGRPETQYF	TGTGCCAGCAGTTTTAGCGGGAGGCCAGAGACCCAGTACTTC
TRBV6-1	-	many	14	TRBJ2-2	CASSRDSWRRELFF	TGTGCCAGCAGCCGGGACTCATGGCGCCGGGAGCTGTTTTTT
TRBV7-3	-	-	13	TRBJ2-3	CASSLMSADTQYF	TGTGCCAGCAGCTTAATGAGTGCAGATACGCAGTATTTT
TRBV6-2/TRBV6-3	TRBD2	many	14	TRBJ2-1	CASKTSGSLREQFF	TGTGCCAGCAAAACTAGCGGGAGTTTAAGGGAGCAGTTCTTC
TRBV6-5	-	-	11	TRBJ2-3	CARRYKDTQYF	TGTGCCAGGAGATACAAAGATACGCAGTATTTT
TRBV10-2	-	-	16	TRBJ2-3	CASREPGGRPQETQYF	TGCGCCAGCAGGGAGCCCGGGGGGCGACCCCAAGAGACGCAGTATTTC
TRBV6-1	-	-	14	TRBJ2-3	CARSGGAGGDTQYF	TGTGCGAGGAGTGGGGGCGCGGGCGGAGATACGCAGTATTTC
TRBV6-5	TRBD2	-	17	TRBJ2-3	CASSYSIAGGPPDTQYF	TGTGCCAGCAGTTACTCGATAGCGGGAGGGCCACCAGATACGCAGTATTTC
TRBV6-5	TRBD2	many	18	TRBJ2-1	CASRPRLAGGPAYNEQFF	TGTGCCAGCAGGCCTCGTCTAGCGGGAGGGCCTGCGTACAATGAGCAGTTCTTC
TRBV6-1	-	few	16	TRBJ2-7	CASSSPQGRHPYEQYF	TGTGCCAGCAGCTCCCCCCAGGGCCGGCACCCCTACGAGCAGTACTTC
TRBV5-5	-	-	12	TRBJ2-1	CASSLPPNEQFF	TGTGCCAGCAGCTTGCCGCCCAATGAGCAGTTCTTC
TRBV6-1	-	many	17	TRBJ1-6	CASSEGARGAGNSPLHF	TGTGCCAGCAGTGAAGGGGCCAGGGGCGCAGGGAATTCACCCCTCCACTTT
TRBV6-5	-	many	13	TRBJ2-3	CASSYTGTDTQYF	TGTGCCAGCAGTTACACGGGCACAGATACGCAGTATTTT
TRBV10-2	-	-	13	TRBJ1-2	CASSDGQVYGYTF	TGCGCCAGCAGTGATGGGCAGGTCTATGGCTACACCTTC
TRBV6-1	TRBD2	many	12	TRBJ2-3	CASSAPGGTQYF	TGTGCCAGCTCCGCCCCGGGGGGTACGCAGTATTTT
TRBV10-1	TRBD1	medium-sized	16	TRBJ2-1	CASSGTDRGPYNEQFF	TGCGCCAGCAGTGGAACAGACAGGGGCCCCTACAATGAGCAGTTCTTC
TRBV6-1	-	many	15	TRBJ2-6	CASSSGVGGANVLTF	TGTGCCAGCAGCTCAGGGGTCGGTGGGGCCAACGTCCTGACTTTC
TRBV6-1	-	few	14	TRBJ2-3	CASSTGIGTDTQYF	TGTGCCAGCTCCACAGGGATCGGCACAGATACGCAGTATTTT
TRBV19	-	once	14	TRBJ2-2	CASSIYRNTGELFF	TGTGCCAGTAGTATCTACAGGAACACCGGGGAGCTGTTTTTT
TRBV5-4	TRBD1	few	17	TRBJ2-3	CASSLPPGQGSTDTQYF	TGTGCCAGCAGCTTACCCCCCGGACAGGGAAGTACAGATACGCAGTATTTT
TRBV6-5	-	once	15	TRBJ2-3	CASSYSGTSADTQYF	TGTGCCAGCAGTTACTCCGGGACCAGCGCAGATACGCAGTATTTT
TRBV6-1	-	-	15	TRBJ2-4	CGRSTGLRAKNMQYF	TGTGGCCGCTCCACGGGGCTACGAGCGAAAAACATGCAGTACTTC
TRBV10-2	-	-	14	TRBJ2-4	CAGIMWWAQKIQYF	TGCGCGGGGATCATGTGGTGGGCCCAAAAGATTCAGTACTTC
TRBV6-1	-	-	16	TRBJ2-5	CASGGVGGRESETQYF	TGTGCCAGCGGGGGGGTAGGGGGCCGTGAATCAGAGACCCAGTACTTC
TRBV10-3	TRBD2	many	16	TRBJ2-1	CAIGAGTSGRYNEQFF	TGTGCCATCGGAGCCGGGACTAGCGGGAGATACAATGAGCAGTTCTTC
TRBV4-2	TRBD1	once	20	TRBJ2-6	CASSQDGTGYGWSGANVLTF	TGTGCCAGCAGCCAAGATGGGACAGGGTACGGGTGGTCTGGGGCCAACGTCCTGACTTTC